This entry features one T cell receptor (beta chain) sequence. Its antigen is unidentified. The data originate from a study of T cell responses to AZD1222 COVID-19 vaccine. Study-level findings and limits: Donors in the cohort were predominantly white British and more often female, and clonal diversity was possibly underestimated. At study baseline, merely five or six AZD1222 recipients were seropositive.

Trimming left V 7 bases short and J 1 base short, with 10 bases between. The CDR3 has 13 amino acids. The V gene's germline CDR1 is SGHTA and CDR2 FQGNSA. Clones were read by immunoSEQ multiplex PCR, and TCRdb kept only the in-frame ones, dropping some. Altogether 110,000 to 150,000 clones are present, 92% being singletons, with the ten largest covering about 3%. The rearrangement links TRBV7-2 to TRBJ1-2; D perhaps matches TRBD1 (6 bases). This TCR was recovered from an adult in good health. The sequencing here drew on peripheral blood, taken on day 0 of AZD1222 vaccination. The CDR3 nucleotides are TGTGCCAGCAAACAGGGCGATAACTATGGCTACACCTTC. This sequence encodes CASKQGDNYGYTF.